The 24 T cell receptor beta chains reported below all come from one sample, sequenced in a study of cytomegalovirus exposure and HLA in healthy donors. Amplification used 60 Vbeta primers and 13 Jbeta primers. Generated by immunoSEQ multiplex PCR, the TCRdb table keeps only in-frame clones and is missing some. The sample shows 110,000 to 150,000 clones, approximately 70% of them seen only once. Sequenced: PBMCs. The origin of the receptors is an older woman in good health and CMV-seropositive.

The V call is TRBV9, the J call TRBJ2-1; 9 bases match TRBD2. V shed 1 base and J 0 bases; nucleotides not matched to a gene: 8. This CDR3 contains 18 residues. Germline V gene data show CDR1 as SGDLS and CDR2 as YYNGEE. CDR3 amino acids: CASSVTDQAGGSYNEQFF. The CDR3 DNA sequence: TGTGCCAGCAGCGTAACCGACCAAGCGGGAGGCTCCTACAATGAGCAGTTCTTC.

This clone was counted a few times. Other DNA sequences within the sample encode an identical CDR3. This rearrangement joins TRBV19 to TRBJ1-5; D might be TRBD1 (5 bases). Trimming took 5 bases from V and 5 from J, leaving 10 bases between them. CDR3 length: 13 amino acids. Germline assignment: CDR1 LNHDA and CDR2 SQIVND (reference sequence). CDR3 sequence reads: CASSGTGDQPQHF. The CDR3 coding sequence is TGTGCCAGTAGTGGGACTGGGGATCAGCCCCAGCATTTT.

The J gene is TRBJ1-2, the V gene TRBV5-4, with a possible D match to TRBD1 (6 bases). V was trimmed by 7 bases and J by 2 bases, leaving 18 bases between them. Looked up from germline, CDR1 is SGHNT and CDR2 is YYREEE (reference sequence). The CDR3 is 15 amino acids. The CDR3, as DNA: TGTGCCAGCCGCCCCGCTGGACAGCACAACTATGGCTACACCTTC. Its protein is CASRPAGQHNYGYTF.

The chain recombines TRBV2 with TRBJ2-3, with 10 bases that match TRBD2. The CDR3 has 15 residues. J was trimmed by 3 bases and V by 7 bases; bases with no gene match: 7. Germline V gene data show CDR1 as SNHLY and CDR2 as FYNNEI. The CDR3 is CASTTGTSATDTQYF. For the CDR3, the DNA is TGTGCCAGCACCACCGGGACTAGCGCTACAGATACGCAGTATTTT. The full variable domain, in which reference TRBV2 and TRBJ2-3 provide the parts outside the CDR3, is EPEVTQTPSHQVTQMGQEVILRCVPISNHLYFYWYRQILGQKVEFLVSFYNNEISEKSEIFDDQFSVERPDGSNFTLKIRSTKLEDSAMYFCASTTGTSATDTQYFGPGTRLTVL.

As concerns this clone: This sample also contains other DNA sequences that code for the same CDR3. The chain combines TRBV2 with TRBJ1-1; no firm D call. The germline CDR1 and CDR2 sequences are SNHLY and FYNNEI. Trimming cost V 3 bases and J 1 base, with 9 bases left between them. This CDR3 has 14 residues. The CDR3 here is CASSETGRNTEAFF. As DNA, the CDR3 is TGTGCCAGCAGTGAGACCGGGAGGAACACTGAAGCTTTCTTT. Full variable domain (missing parts from reference TRBV2 and TRBJ1-1): EPEVTQTPSHQVTQMGQEVILRCVPISNHLYFYWYRQILGQKVEFLVSFYNNEISEKSEIFDDQFSVERPDGSNFTLKIRSTKLEDSAMYFCASSETGRNTEAFFGQGTRLTVV.

This chain uses TRBV5-1 with TRBJ1-4; possibly TRBD1 for D (6 bases). The germline V gene has CDR1 SGHRS and CDR2 YFSETQ. CDR3 size: 17 residues. V shed 4 bases and J shed 1 base, with 17 bases lying between them. CDR3: CASSPLGGAKTNEKLFF. The DNA of the CDR3 is TGCGCCAGCAGCCCCCTTGGGGGGGCGAAAACTAATGAAAAACTGTTTTTT.

This clone was observed a few times. The chain couples TRBV6-5 to TRBJ1-4; TRBD1 is a possible D gene (5 bases). The CDR3 sequence is 13 residues long. Germline CDR1 reads MNHEY; CDR2 reads SVGAGI. V gave up 8 bases and J gave up 7 bases, with 14 bases separating them. CDR3 in amino acids: CASGRGAGEKLFF. In DNA form, the CDR3 reads TGTGCCAGCGGGAGGGGCGCAGGTGAAAAACTGTTTTTT.

The rearrangement joins TRBV27 to TRBJ2-1, with TRBD2 identical over 8 bases. CDR3 length: 16 amino acids. V shed 5 bases and J 2 bases; nucleotides not matched to a gene: 8. CDR1 MNHEY and CDR2 SMNVEV come from the germline V gene (reference sequence). CDR3: CASSRLSGGAYNEQFF. The DNA of the CDR3 is TGTGCCAGCAGTAGATTGAGCGGGGGAGCCTACAATGAGCAGTTCTTC.

This clone was seen more than once but under ten times. The chain carries TRBV29-1 and TRBJ1-1; possibly TRBD1 for D (5 bases). Trimming stripped 3 bases from V and 1 base from J, with 15 bases between. The CDR3 is 15 residues long. The V gene's germline CDR1 is SQVTM and CDR2 ANQGSEA. The CDR3 DNA sequence: TGCAGCGTTGAGGGGGGTAGAGGTTCGAACACTGAAGCTTTCTTT. It encodes CSVEGGRGSNTEAFF.

V is TRBV9 and J is TRBJ2-2; TRBD1 aligns across 7 bases. Germline values: CDR1 SGDLS, CDR2 YYNGEE. Trimming took 3 bases from V and 0 from J; bases not matched to a gene: 2. The CDR3 covers 15 residues. This CDR3 reads CASSAGTANTGELFF. The CDR3 DNA is TGTGCCAGCAGCGCCGGGACAGCGAACACCGGGGAGCTGTTTTTT.

The chain carries TRBV19 and TRBJ2-3; weak D call: TRBD2 (6 bases). The CDR3 loop spans 17 amino acids. The V end lost 5 bases, the J end lost 4 bases, and 22 bases lay between the germline ends. Germline values: CDR1 LNHDA, CDR2 SQIVND (reference sequence). The CDR3 region is CASSPRRRGTFPDTQYF. The CDR3 DNA is TGTGCCAGTAGTCCCAGGCGGCGCGGGACCTTCCCAGATACGCAGTATTTT.

For this clone: Compared with germline, one end of the junction differs, possibly owing to a read error. CDR3 residues: CASSLRGTSGNPGELFF. The CDR3 DNA is TGTGCCAGCAGCTTACGGGGGACTAGCGGGAACCCCGGGGAGCTGTTTTTT. This chain connects TRBV5-4 to TRBJ2-2, with TRBD2 matching 13 bases. The CDR3 contains 17 residues. From germline, CDR1 is SGHNT and CDR2 YYREEE (reference sequence).

The chain combines TRBV9 with TRBJ1-1; 9 positions agree with TRBD1. Losses at the gene ends were 3 bases for V and 6 bases for J; bases not matched to a gene: 3. Germline-derived CDR1 and CDR2 are SGDLS and YYNGEE. The CDR3 is 13 residues long. CDR3 sequence reads: CASSGGQGPEAFF. The CDR3 DNA reads TGTGCCAGCAGCGGGGGACAGGGACCTGAAGCTTTCTTT.

The gene calls are TRBV7-9 and TRBJ2-1; TRBD2 might be the D (5 bases). V gave up 1 base and J gave up 0 bases, with 7 bases separating them. The germline V gene has CDR1 SEHNR and CDR2 FQNEAQ (reference sequence). This CDR3 comprises 15 residues. The CDR3 sequence is CASSLGSGSYNEQFF. Written as DNA, the CDR3 is TGTGCCAGCAGCTTAGGCAGCGGCTCCTACAATGAGCAGTTCTTC.

A note on this clone: Distinct nucleotide sequences in the sample also encode this CDR3. V usage is TRBV5-1 and J usage is TRBJ2-1; tentatively, D is TRBD1 (6 bases). V was shortened by 4 bases and J by 5 bases, with 10 bases between the two germline ends. CDR1 SGHRS and CDR2 YFSETQ come from the germline V gene. The CDR3 totals 13 residues. CDR3 sequence: CASSVGQNNEQFF. In DNA form, the CDR3 reads TGCGCCAGCAGCGTCGGACAGAACAATGAGCAGTTCTTC. Drawing the rest from reference TRBV5-1 and TRBJ2-1, the complete variable domain is KAGVTQTPRYLIKTRGQQVTLSCSPISGHRSVSWYQQTPGQGLQFLFEYFSETQRNKGNFPGRFSGRQFSNSRSEMNVSTLELGDSALYLCASSVGQNNEQFFGPGTRLTVL.

J is TRBJ2-2 and V is TRBV11-2; TRBD1 agrees at 7 bases. The CDR3 totals 15 residues. V was pared by 5 bases and J by 2 bases, with 5 bases of the junction left unmatched. Germline CDR1 and CDR2: SGHAT and FQNNGV. The CDR3 reads CASSEGTANTGELFF. The CDR3 coding sequence is TGTGCCAGCAGCGAGGGGACAGCAAACACCGGGGAGCTGTTTTTT.

This clone was observed a few times. The chain carries TRBV12-5 and TRBJ1-4, with TRBD1 identical over 9 bases. Germline CDR1 and CDR2: LGHNT and FRNRAP. The CDR3 runs 18 residues. The V gene end was trimmed by 7 bases and the J gene end by 0 bases; junction bases not matched to a gene: 12. The CDR3 region is CASVTGQGILATNEKLFF. The CDR3 DNA is TGTGCTAGTGTCACCGGACAGGGGATCCTTGCAACTAATGAAAAACTGTTTTTT.

The chain joins TRBV5-1 to TRBJ2-2, with unresolved D. This CDR3 has 15 amino acids. Trimming took off 0 bases at V and 0 bases at J, with 6 bases between the two ends. The V gene's germline CDR1 is SGHRS and CDR2 YFSETQ. In DNA form, the CDR3 reads TGCGCCAGCAGCTTGGAGCGACCGAACACCGGGGAGCTGTTTTTT. This gives the protein CASSLERPNTGELFF. The full variable domain, rest sourced from reference TRBV5-1 and TRBJ2-2, is KAGVTQTPRYLIKTRGQQVTLSCSPISGHRSVSWYQQTPGQGLQFLFEYFSETQRNKGNFPGRFSGRQFSNSRSEMNVSTLELGDSALYLCASSLERPNTGELFFGEGSRLTVL.

The rearrangement uses TRBV28 and TRBJ2-6; D perhaps matches TRBD1 (5 bases). The CDR3 is 15 residues long. Trimming took off 7 bases at V and 0 bases at J, with 10 bases between the two ends. CDR1 MDHEN and CDR2 SYDVKM come from the germline V gene. CDR3 in DNA: TGTGCCAGCAAAGGGGCGTACTCTGGGGCCAACGTCCTGACTTTC. Its protein product is CASKGAYSGANVLTF.

This clone was detected a few times. The V and J genes are TRBV5-4 and TRBJ1-1; the D gene is possibly TRBD1 (5 bases). CDR1 SGHNT and CDR2 YYREEE come from the germline V gene (reference sequence). Trimming removed 4 bases at V and 4 bases at J, with 17 bases between. This CDR3 is built from 15 residues. The CDR3 DNA follows: TGTGCCAGCAGCCCAGGGTCCTTGGGTTCCACTGAAGCTTTCTTT. It encodes CASSPGSLGSTEAFF.

This clone was found once. The rearrangement uses TRBV9 and TRBJ2-1, with 7 bases identical to TRBD2. The CDR3 is made up of 15 amino acids. Germline loops: CDR1 SGDLS, CDR2 YYNGEE. V was pared by 0 bases and J by 8 bases, with 8 bases of the junction left unmatched. As DNA, the CDR3 is TGTGCCAGCAGCGTAGCCAGCGGGAAGGGGTATGAGCAGTTCTTC. Protein sequence: CASSVASGKGYEQFF.

The rearrangement uses TRBV5-1 and TRBJ1-2, with D tentatively TRBD1 (5 bases). Germline assignment: CDR1 SGHRS and CDR2 YFSETQ. The CDR3 has 16 amino acids. Trimming pared 0 bases from V and 4 bases from J, leaving 16 bases between. DNA for the CDR3: TGCGCCAGCAGCTTGGCCCCAGAGTCCCAGGGCTATGGCTACACCTTC. Its protein is CASSLAPESQGYGYTF.

The chain couples TRBV4-1 to TRBJ2-5, with 9 positions matching TRBD1. CDR3 length equals 16 residues. Trimming took 3 bases from V and 5 from J; bases not matched to a gene: 10. The germline V gene has CDR1 MGHRA and CDR2 YSYEKL. CDR3 protein: CASSHEGQGVQETQYF. The CDR3 nucleotides read TGCGCCAGCAGCCACGAGGGACAGGGAGTACAGGAGACCCAGTACTTC.

This clone was counted only a few times. The chain joins TRBV5-4 to TRBJ2-7, with 8 nucleotides matching TRBD2. Germline V CDR1 and CDR2: SGHNT, YYREEE (reference sequence). This CDR3 has 15 residues. V was pared by 4 bases and J by 3 bases, with 9 bases of the junction left unmatched. This CDR3 is CASSQGSGSGYEQYF. The DNA of the CDR3 is TGTGCCAGCAGCCAGGGAAGCGGGAGCGGCTACGAGCAGTACTTC.